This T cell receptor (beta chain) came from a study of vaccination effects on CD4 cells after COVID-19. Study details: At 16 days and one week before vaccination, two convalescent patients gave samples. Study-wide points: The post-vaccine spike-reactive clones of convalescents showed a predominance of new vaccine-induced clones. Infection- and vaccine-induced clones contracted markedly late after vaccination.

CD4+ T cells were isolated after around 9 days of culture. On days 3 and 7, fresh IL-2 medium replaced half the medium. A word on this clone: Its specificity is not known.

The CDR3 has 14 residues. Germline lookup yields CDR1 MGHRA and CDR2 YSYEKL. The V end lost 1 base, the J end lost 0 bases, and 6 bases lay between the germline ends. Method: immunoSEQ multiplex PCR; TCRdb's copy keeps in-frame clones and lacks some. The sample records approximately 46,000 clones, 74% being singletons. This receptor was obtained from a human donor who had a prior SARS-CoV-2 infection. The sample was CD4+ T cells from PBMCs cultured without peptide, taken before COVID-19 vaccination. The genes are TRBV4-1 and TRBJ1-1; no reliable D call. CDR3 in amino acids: CASSQVLMNTEAFF. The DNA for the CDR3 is TGCGCCAGCAGCCAAGTACTGATGAACACTGAAGCTTTCTTT.